This passage covers 21 T cell receptor beta chains from one sample sequenced in a study of T cells expressing NK-cell markers. One entry per CDR3 protein, without DNA, is what TCRdb gives after re-calling the 5' RACE reads. This sample's table has roughly 430,000 distinct CDR3 sequences. Sequenced material: blood T cells: a sorted CD56 or NKG2C T cell subset, CD4+ or CD8+ T cells, or bulk PBMC T cells (not recorded which). The receptors shown here come from a woman between 18 and 70 years old in good health.

The chain joins TRBV4-1 to TRBJ1-1; TCRdb designates TRBD1, a call that cannot be tested without DNA. The CDR3 length is 16 residues. Germline values: CDR1 MGHRA, CDR2 YSYEKL. Here the CDR3 reads CASSQDPVAGSYEAFF.

The chain links TRBV25-1 to TRBJ1-6. CDR1 and CDR2 from the germline V gene are MGHDK and SYGVNS. The CDR3 extends over 12 amino acids. CDR3 in amino acids: CASGLGNSPLHF. Drawing the rest from reference TRBV25-1 and TRBJ1-6, the complete variable domain is EADIYQTPRYLVIGTGKKITLECSQTMGHDKMYWYQQDPGMELHLIHYSYGVNSTEKGDLSSESTVSRIRTEHFPLTLESARPSHTSQYLCASGLGNSPLHFGNGTRLTVT.

This CDR3 reads CASSSWGSRGGSNTGELFF. The chain carries TRBV11-1 and TRBJ2-2; TCRdb indicates TRBD2, and absent DNA this call remains unverified. The germline CDR1 and CDR2 sequences are SGHAT and FQDESV (reference sequence). There are 19 residues in the CDR3.

CDR3 protein: CSVNPGQSYEQYF. This sequence joins TRBV29-1 and TRBJ2-7; TCRdb selects TRBD1, and the lack of DNA leaves this call unchecked. This CDR3 has 13 residues. Germline values: CDR1 SQVTM, CDR2 ANQGSEA.

The CDR3 region is CASSTSGGDNQPQHF. The J gene is TRBJ1-5, the V gene TRBV12-3 or TRBV12-4; the D call from TCRdb, TRBD1, cannot be confirmed without DNA. The CDR3 is 15 residues long.

The V and J genes are TRBV7-3 and TRBJ2-1; the D call from TCRdb, TRBD2, cannot be confirmed without DNA. Germline V lookup: CDR1 SGHTA, CDR2 FQGTGA. The CDR3 runs to 15 residues. This chain's CDR3 is CASSPRTAGRNEQFF.

This chain connects TRBV28 to TRBJ1-4; TCRdb's assignment of TRBD1 cannot be checked, as there is no DNA. The length of the CDR3 is 16 residues. CDR1 MDHEN and CDR2 SYDVKM come from the germline V gene. CDR3 in amino acids: CASSLGQGLSNEKLFF.

This chain links TRBV12-3 or TRBV12-4 with TRBJ2-4; the D call from TCRdb, TRBD1, cannot be confirmed without DNA. The CDR3 covers 14 residues. CDR3 protein: CASTSTGGVHIQYF.

V usage is TRBV4-3 and J usage is TRBJ1-3; as DNA is missing, the TRBD1 call by TCRdb cannot be tested. Germline assignment: CDR1 LGHNA and CDR2 YSLEER. This CDR3 spans 13 amino acids. The CDR3 here is CASATGAGNTIYF.

The chain carries TRBV12-3 or TRBV12-4 and TRBJ2-1; TCRdb lists TRBD1, though no DNA is available to test this call. The CDR3 has 14 residues. Here the CDR3 reads CASNQGGLDNEQFF.

The J gene is TRBJ2-1, the V gene TRBV5-5; there is no DNA to check the TCRdb D call of TRBD1. Germline V gene lookup returns CDR1 SGHKS and CDR2 YYEKEE (reference sequence). This CDR3 spans 11 amino acids. The CDR3 protein is CASSKTPSQFF.

This rearrangement joins TRBV19 to TRBJ2-1; lacking DNA, the TRBD1 call made by TCRdb goes unchecked. The CDR3 consists of 15 residues. Germline CDR1 and CDR2: LNHDA and SQIVND (reference sequence). CDR3 in amino acids: CASSIRGAPWDEQFF.

The V gene is TRBV7-2, the J gene TRBJ1-4; TCRdb outputs TRBD1, but without DNA this stays unchecked. The CDR3 totals 18 residues. CDR1 and CDR2 from the germline V gene are SGHTA and FQGNSA. The CDR3 protein is CASSLGPRSGPKGEKLFF.

This chain joins TRBV5-5 and TRBJ2-1. Germline V lookup: CDR1 SGHKS, CDR2 YYEKEE (reference sequence). This CDR3 region has 13 residues. The CDR3 sequence: CASSLGAANEQFF. Variable domain in full (rest from reference TRBV5-5 and TRBJ2-1): DAGVTQSPTHLIKTRGQQVTLRCSPISGHKSVSWYQQVLGQGPQFIFQYYEKEERGRGNFPDRFSARQFPNYSSELNVNALLLGDSALYLCASSLGAANEQFFGPGTRLTVL.

The rearrangement uses TRBV10-3 and TRBJ2-7. This CDR3 region has 14 residues. The germline CDR1 and CDR2 sequences are ENHRY and SYGVKD. CDR3 sequence: CAIRLSENSYEQYF.

The chain is built from TRBV20-1 and TRBJ2-3. Germline CDR1 reads DFQATT; CDR2 reads SNEGSKA (reference sequence). The CDR3 has 14 amino acids. CDR3 sequence reads: CSARGGLAADTQYF.

The CDR3 loop is CASSSTSEQYF. This chain joins TRBV19 and TRBJ2-7. The CDR3 spans 11 residues. Looked up from germline, CDR1 is LNHDA and CDR2 is SQIVND (reference sequence).

The chain carries TRBV6-5 and TRBJ2-5; TCRdb calls TRBD1, which cannot be checked without DNA. The CDR3 runs 14 residues. CDR1 is MNHEY and CDR2 is SVGAGI in the germline V gene. The CDR3 protein is CASSYTRGYETQYF.

This rearrangement joins TRBV7-8 to TRBJ2-2; the TCRdb call, TRBD1, lacks DNA for checking. In germline, CDR1 is SGHVS, CDR2 FQNEAQ. The CDR3 runs 14 residues. This chain's CDR3 is CASSLARGSGELFF.

The V call is TRBV4-3, the J call TRBJ2-5. This CDR3 is 13 amino acids long. Germline V gene sequence: CDR1 LGHNA, CDR2 YSLEER. The CDR3 region is CASSSGIRETQYF.

The chain uses TRBV12-3 or TRBV12-4 and TRBJ2-3; TCRdb's D call, TRBD2, is unchecked because there is no DNA. CDR3 length: 14 amino acids. CDR3 in amino acids: CAAASGANTDTQYF.